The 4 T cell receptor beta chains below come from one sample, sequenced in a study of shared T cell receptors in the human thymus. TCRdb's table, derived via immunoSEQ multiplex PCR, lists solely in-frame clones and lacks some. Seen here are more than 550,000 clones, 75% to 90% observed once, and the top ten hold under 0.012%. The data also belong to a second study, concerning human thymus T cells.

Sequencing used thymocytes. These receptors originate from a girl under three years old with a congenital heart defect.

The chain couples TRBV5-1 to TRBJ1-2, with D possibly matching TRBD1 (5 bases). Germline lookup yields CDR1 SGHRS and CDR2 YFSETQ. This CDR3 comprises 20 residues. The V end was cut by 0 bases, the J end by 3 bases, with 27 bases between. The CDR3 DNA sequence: TGCGCCAGCAGCTTGGCCGTCGCTTGGGTAGGGGCGCATAGATACTATGGCTACACCTTC. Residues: CASSLAVAWVGAHRYYGYTF.

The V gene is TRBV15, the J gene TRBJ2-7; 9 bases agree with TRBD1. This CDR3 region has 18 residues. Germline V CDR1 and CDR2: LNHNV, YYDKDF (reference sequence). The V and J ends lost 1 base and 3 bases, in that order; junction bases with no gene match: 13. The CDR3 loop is CATSRVYTVTGGYYEQYF. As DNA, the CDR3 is TGTGCCACCAGCAGAGTTTATACCGTGACAGGGGGGTACTACGAGCAGTACTTC.

For the CDR3, the DNA is TGCGCCAGCATCTCGGGGACAGGGAGGGACGATAACTATGGCTACACCTTC. It specifies CASISGTGRDDNYGYTF. The chain couples TRBV5-1 to TRBJ1-2; 9 bases map to TRBD1. The germline gives CDR1 SGHRS, CDR2 YFSETQ. The CDR3 is made up of 17 amino acids. Losses at the gene ends were 6 bases for V and 1 base for J; bases not matched to a gene: 13. Filled out from reference TRBV5-1 and TRBJ1-2, the complete variable domain reads KAGVTQTPRYLIKTRGQQVTLSCSPISGHRSVSWYQQTPGQGLQFLFEYFSETQRNKGNFPGRFSGRQFSNSRSEMNVSTLELGDSALYLCASISGTGRDDNYGYTFGSGTRLTVV.

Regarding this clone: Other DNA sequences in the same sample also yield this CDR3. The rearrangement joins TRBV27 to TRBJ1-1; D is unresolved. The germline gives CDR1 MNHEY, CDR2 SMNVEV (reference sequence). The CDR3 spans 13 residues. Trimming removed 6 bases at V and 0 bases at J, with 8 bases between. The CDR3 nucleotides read TGTGCCAGCAGACCCCTATTGAACACTGAAGCTTTCTTT. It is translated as CASRPLLNTEAFF.